This T cell receptor beta chain comes out of a study of post-analysis software for immune sequencing data. The CDR3 has 15 amino acids. General study results and limits: Five or six TRBV segments appeared more often in patients than in controls, and TRBV5-6, TRBV5-1 and TRBV20-1 were among these.

Incorporated into the TCR beta cDNA libraries were unique molecular identifiers, which served to reduce PCR and sequencing biases. TCRdb redid the calling of the PCR reads with MiXCR, one entry per CDR3 protein. The sample shows 500,000 to 600,000 distinct CDR3 sequences, 40% to 50% of them seen only once. About this clonotype itself: The antigen is not known. The junction shows a germline mismatch at one end, possibly a read error.

This clonotype was obtained from a girl aged 5-17 years with multiple sclerosis. The specimen was blood. The chain carries TRBV12-3 or TRBV12-4 and TRBJ2-3; TRBD2 matches at 14 bases. The CDR3 loop is CASRGTSGSTDAQYF. The DNA for the CDR3 is TGTGCCAGCAGGGGGACTAGCGGGAGTACAGATGCGCAGTATTTT.